Listed below are T cell receptor beta chains from one sample, sequenced in a study of OX40 agonist ivuxolimab in advanced cancers. Only in-frame clones appear in the TCRdb table, and some are missing; sequencing was by immunoSEQ multiplex PCR. Among about 81,000 clones, just over 90% were seen once, and the ten largest hold 13% to 15%. The sample here was CD4+ or CD8+ T cells sorted from blood, taken in a trial of the OX40 agonist ivuxolimab. These receptors were taken from an adult with an advanced solid tumor such as melanoma, head and neck, liver or kidney cancer. Each CDR3 is given with its conserved first and last residue. Fields, in order: D gene, clone size, J gene, V gene, CDR3 DNA, CDR3 protein. The D gene is left open where the match is weak. Clone size is shown for a subset of rows, as once, few, many or a class of expanded clone.

d_call: TRBD2; clone_size: once; j_call: TRBJ2-1; v_call: TRBV5-1; cdr3_nt: TGCGCCAGCAGCTTGTCTGGCGGGAGGGCCACTGAGCAGTTCTTC; cdr3_aa: CASSLSGGRATEQFF
d_call: TRBD2; clone_size: .; j_call: TRBJ2-1; v_call: TRBV4-1; cdr3_nt: TGCGCCTCTAAGCTAAGTAGCGGGAGAAATAATGAGCAGTTCTTC; cdr3_aa: CASKLSSGRNNEQFF
d_call: .; clone_size: .; j_call: TRBJ2-2; v_call: TRBV12-5; cdr3_nt: TGTGCTAGTGGTTTTTTAGTTTCAGGGGTGTTGAACACCGGGGAGCTGTTTTTT; cdr3_aa: CASGFLVSGVLNTGELFF
d_call: .; clone_size: .; j_call: TRBJ2-1; v_call: TRBV4-1; cdr3_nt: TGCGCCAGCAGCCGAACGGACTGGTCCTACAATGAGCAGTTCTTC; cdr3_aa: CASSRTDWSYNEQFF
d_call: .; clone_size: .; j_call: TRBJ1-2; v_call: TRBV9; cdr3_nt: TGTGCCAGCAGCGCCTCGGGAGATGGGGCCTATGGCTACACCTTC; cdr3_aa: CASSASGDGAYGYTF
d_call: .; clone_size: .; j_call: TRBJ1-3; v_call: TRBV11-2; cdr3_nt: TGTGCCAGCAGCTTAGGGGGCAGCGCCGTCTCTGGAAACACCATATATTTT; cdr3_aa: CASSLGGSAVSGNTIYF
d_call: .; clone_size: few; j_call: TRBJ1-5; v_call: TRBV10-3; cdr3_nt: TGTGCCATCAGTGAAGGAAGCAATCAGCCCCAGCATTTT; cdr3_aa: CAISEGSNQPQHF
d_call: .; clone_size: .; j_call: TRBJ2-7; v_call: TRBV4-1; cdr3_nt: TGCGCCAGCAGCCAAGATAGGGACTTCTCCTACGAGCAGTACTTC; cdr3_aa: CASSQDRDFSYEQYF
d_call: .; clone_size: .; j_call: TRBJ1-2; v_call: TRBV27; cdr3_nt: TGTGCCAGCAGTTTATCGGGCCAGGGCCGAGGGGGCTACACCTTC; cdr3_aa: CASSLSGQGRGGYTF
d_call: .; clone_size: .; j_call: TRBJ1-6; v_call: TRBV9; cdr3_nt: TGTGCCAGCAGCGTAGTTGGAAATTCACCCCTCCACTTT; cdr3_aa: CASSVVGNSPLHF
d_call: .; clone_size: .; j_call: TRBJ1-2; v_call: TRBV6-5; cdr3_nt: TGTGCCAGCAGGGGCAAAAACTATGGCTACACCTTC; cdr3_aa: CASRGKNYGYTF
d_call: .; clone_size: once; j_call: TRBJ2-3; v_call: TRBV27; cdr3_nt: TGTGCCAGCAGTCCGGGGACCCCAGATACGCAGTATTTT; cdr3_aa: CASSPGTPDTQYF
d_call: .; clone_size: .; j_call: TRBJ1-6; v_call: TRBV4-1; cdr3_nt: TGCGCCAGCAGCCATACCGGACAGTTCTCACCCCTCCACTTT; cdr3_aa: CASSHTGQFSPLHF
d_call: .; clone_size: .; j_call: TRBJ2-3; v_call: TRBV7-8; cdr3_nt: TGTGCCAGCAGCTTGGATTCCCTGGGAGGGGGGAGCACAGATACGCAGTATTTT; cdr3_aa: CASSLDSLGGGSTDTQYF
d_call: TRBD1; clone_size: once; j_call: TRBJ2-7; v_call: TRBV10-3; cdr3_nt: TGTGCCATCGGGGGACAGGGCGACTACGAGCAGTACTTC; cdr3_aa: CAIGGQGDYEQYF
d_call: .; clone_size: .; j_call: TRBJ2-7; v_call: TRBV2; cdr3_nt: TGTGCCAGCAGTGAGGGGACCGCTAGCTACGAGCAGTACTTC; cdr3_aa: CASSEGTASYEQYF
d_call: .; clone_size: .; j_call: TRBJ1-1; v_call: TRBV6-5; cdr3_nt: TGTGCCAGCAGTTACTGTTTGGTAGGGAGATGTGAAGCTTTCTTT; cdr3_aa: CASSYCLVGRCEAFF
d_call: .; clone_size: few; j_call: TRBJ1-1; v_call: TRBV11-2; cdr3_nt: TGTGCCAGCAGGATACGATCGGATGGCACTGAAGCTTTCTTT; cdr3_aa: CASRIRSDGTEAFF
d_call: .; clone_size: .; j_call: TRBJ2-7; v_call: TRBV28; cdr3_nt: TGTGCCAGCAGATGGGGGGCAGGGCTTTCCTACGAGCAGTACTTC; cdr3_aa: CASRWGAGLSYEQYF
d_call: TRBD2; clone_size: .; j_call: TRBJ2-3; v_call: TRBV7-7; cdr3_nt: TGTGCCAGCAGCCTCCTAGCGGGGCCGGGCGCAGATACGCAGTATTTT; cdr3_aa: CASSLLAGPGADTQYF
d_call: TRBD2; clone_size: .; j_call: TRBJ2-1; v_call: TRBV4-3; cdr3_nt: TGCGCCAGCAGCCAAGATTTCTCGGGACTAGCCTACAATGAGCAGTTCTTC; cdr3_aa: CASSQDFSGLAYNEQFF
d_call: .; clone_size: .; j_call: TRBJ2-2; v_call: TRBV7-2; cdr3_nt: TGTGCCAGCAGCTTAGATGGCTACACCGGGGAGCTGTTTTTT; cdr3_aa: CASSLDGYTGELFF
d_call: .; clone_size: .; j_call: TRBJ1-2; v_call: TRBV5-4; cdr3_nt: TGTGCCAGCAGCCTCCCCAGGGCAGGGAAAAACTATGGCTACACCTTC; cdr3_aa: CASSLPRAGKNYGYTF
d_call: .; clone_size: .; j_call: TRBJ2-7; v_call: TRBV28; cdr3_nt: TGTGCCAGCAGTACCAGTCCCTACGAGCAGTACTTC; cdr3_aa: CASSTSPYEQYF
d_call: TRBD1; clone_size: .; j_call: TRBJ2-2; v_call: TRBV5-1; cdr3_nt: TGCGCCAGCAGCTTGGACGGGACAGGGGGCGGCACCGGGGAGCTGTTTTTT; cdr3_aa: CASSLDGTGGGTGELFF
d_call: TRBD1; clone_size: .; j_call: TRBJ1-2; v_call: TRBV19; cdr3_nt: TGTGCCAGTCTCCGACAGGGGAGAAGCTATGGCTACACCTTC; cdr3_aa: CASLRQGRSYGYTF
d_call: .; clone_size: .; j_call: TRBJ2-7; v_call: TRBV27; cdr3_nt: TGTGCCAGCACTCCAAGGCGGTTCAGCCTGGACCAGTACTTC; cdr3_aa: CASTPRRFSLDQYF